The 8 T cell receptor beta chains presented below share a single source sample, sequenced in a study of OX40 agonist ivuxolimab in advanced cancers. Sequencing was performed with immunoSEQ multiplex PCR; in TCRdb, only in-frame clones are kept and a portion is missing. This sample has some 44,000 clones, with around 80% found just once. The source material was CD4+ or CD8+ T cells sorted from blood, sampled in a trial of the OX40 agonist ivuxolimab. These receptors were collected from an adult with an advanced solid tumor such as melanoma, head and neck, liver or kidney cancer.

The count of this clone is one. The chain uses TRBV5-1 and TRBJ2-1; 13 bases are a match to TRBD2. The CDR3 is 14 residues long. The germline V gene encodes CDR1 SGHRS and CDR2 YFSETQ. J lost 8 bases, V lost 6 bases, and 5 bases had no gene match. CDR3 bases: TGCGCCAGCACGGGACTAGCGGGAAGTGATGAGCAGTTCTTC. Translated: CASTGLAGSDEQFF.

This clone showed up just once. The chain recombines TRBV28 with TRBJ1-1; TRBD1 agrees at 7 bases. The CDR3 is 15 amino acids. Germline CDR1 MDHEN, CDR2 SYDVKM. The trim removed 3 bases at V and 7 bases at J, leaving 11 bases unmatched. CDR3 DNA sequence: TGTGCCAGCAGTTTCCGACAGGTCTACAGGGGTGAAGCTTTCTTT. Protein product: CASSFRQVYRGEAFF. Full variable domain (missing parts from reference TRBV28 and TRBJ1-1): DVKVTQSSRYLVKRTGEKVFLECVQDMDHENMFWYRQDPGLGLRLIYFSYDVKMKEKGDIPEGYSVSREKKERFSLILESASTNQTSMYLCASSFRQVYRGEAFFGQGTRLTVV.

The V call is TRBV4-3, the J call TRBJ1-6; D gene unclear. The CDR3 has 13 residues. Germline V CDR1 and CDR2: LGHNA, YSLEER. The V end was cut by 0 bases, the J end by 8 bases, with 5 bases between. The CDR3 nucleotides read TGCGCCAGCAGCCAAGACGCATATTCACCCCTCCACTTT. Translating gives CASSQDAYSPLHF.

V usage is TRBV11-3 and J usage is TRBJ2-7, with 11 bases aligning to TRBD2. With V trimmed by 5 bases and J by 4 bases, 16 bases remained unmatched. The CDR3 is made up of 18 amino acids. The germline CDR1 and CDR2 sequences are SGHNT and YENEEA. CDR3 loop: CASSPAPNLAGGAYEQYF. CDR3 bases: TGTGCCAGCAGCCCCGCCCCCAACCTAGCGGGAGGTGCGTACGAGCAGTACTTC. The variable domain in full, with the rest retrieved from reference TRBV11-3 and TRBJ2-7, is EAGVVQSPRYKIIEKKQPVAFWCNPISGHNTLYWYLQNLGQGPELLIRYENEEAVDDSQLPKDRFSAERLKGVDSTLKIQPAELGDSAVYLCASSPAPNLAGGAYEQYFGPGTRLTVT.

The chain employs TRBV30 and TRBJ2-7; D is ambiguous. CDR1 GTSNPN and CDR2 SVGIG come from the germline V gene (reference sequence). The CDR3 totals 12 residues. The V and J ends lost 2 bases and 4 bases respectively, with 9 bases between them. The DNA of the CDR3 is TGTGCCTGGAGTTCTCGGCATTACGAGCAGTACTTC. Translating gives CAWSSRHYEQYF.

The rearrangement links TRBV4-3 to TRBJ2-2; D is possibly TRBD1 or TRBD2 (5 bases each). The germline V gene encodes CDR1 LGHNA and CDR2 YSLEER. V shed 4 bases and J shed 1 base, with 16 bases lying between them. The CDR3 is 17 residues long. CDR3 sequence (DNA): TGCGCCAGCAGCCCCCAGCCTGGGACGGGGAACACCGGGGAGCTGTTTTTT. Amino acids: CASSPQPGTGNTGELFF.

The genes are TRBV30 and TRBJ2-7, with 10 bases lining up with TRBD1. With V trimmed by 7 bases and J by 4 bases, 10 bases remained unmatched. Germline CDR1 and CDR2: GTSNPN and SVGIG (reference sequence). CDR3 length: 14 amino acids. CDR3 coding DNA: TGTGCCTTCAACCGACAGGGGGCTTTTTACGAGCAGTACTTC. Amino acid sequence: CAFNRQGAFYEQYF.

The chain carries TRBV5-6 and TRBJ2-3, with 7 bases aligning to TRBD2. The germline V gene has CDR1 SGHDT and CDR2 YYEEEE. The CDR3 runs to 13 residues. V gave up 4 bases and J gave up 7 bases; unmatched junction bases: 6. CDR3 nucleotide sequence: TGTGCCAGCAGCGGGCGGGAGCATTATACGCAGTATTTT. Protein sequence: CASSGREHYTQYF.